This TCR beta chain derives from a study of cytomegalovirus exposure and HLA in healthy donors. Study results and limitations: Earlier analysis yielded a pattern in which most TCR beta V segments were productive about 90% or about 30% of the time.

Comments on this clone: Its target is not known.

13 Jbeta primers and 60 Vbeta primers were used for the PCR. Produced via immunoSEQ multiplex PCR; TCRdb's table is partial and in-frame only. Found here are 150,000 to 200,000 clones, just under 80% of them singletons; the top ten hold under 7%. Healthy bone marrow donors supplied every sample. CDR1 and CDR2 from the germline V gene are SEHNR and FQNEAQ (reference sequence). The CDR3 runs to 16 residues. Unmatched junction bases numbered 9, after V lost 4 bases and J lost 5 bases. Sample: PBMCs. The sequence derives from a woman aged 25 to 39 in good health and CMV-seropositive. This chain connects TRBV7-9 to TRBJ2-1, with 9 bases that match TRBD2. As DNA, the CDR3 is TGTGCCAGCAGCTACAGCGGGGGGCGATATAACAATGAGCAGTTCTTC. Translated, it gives CASSYSGGRYNNEQFF.